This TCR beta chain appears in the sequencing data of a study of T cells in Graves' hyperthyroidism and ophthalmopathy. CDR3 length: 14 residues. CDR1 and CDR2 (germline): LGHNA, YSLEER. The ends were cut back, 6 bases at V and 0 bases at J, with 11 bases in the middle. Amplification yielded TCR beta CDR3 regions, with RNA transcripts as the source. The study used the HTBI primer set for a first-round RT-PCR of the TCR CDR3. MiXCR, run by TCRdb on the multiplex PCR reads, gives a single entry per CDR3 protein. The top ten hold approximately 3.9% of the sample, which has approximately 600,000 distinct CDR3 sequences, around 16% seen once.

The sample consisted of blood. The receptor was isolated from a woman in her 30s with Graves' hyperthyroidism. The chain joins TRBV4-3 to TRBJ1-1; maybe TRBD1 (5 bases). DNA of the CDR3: TGCGCCAGCAGAACCGGGACGGTGAACACTGAAGCTTTCTTT. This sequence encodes CASRTGTVNTEAFF.